The subject of this entry is one T cell receptor beta chain. Its antigen is not known. The sample belongs to a study of PD-1 blockade in classical Hodgkin lymphoma. Study results and caveats: Possibly reflecting disease activity or prior therapy, repertoire differences have causes that remain undefined. Lower baseline TCR diversity was reported for newly diagnosed patients than for healthy donors.

The protocol was immunoSEQ multiplex PCR, while the TCRdb copy is restricted to in-frame clones and leaves out a portion. This sample carries approximately 17,000 clones, 84% of them seen once, and the ten largest clones take 8.4%. Germline CDR1 MNHNS, CDR2 SASEGT. The CDR3 covers 16 residues. Trimming removed 2 bases at V and 5 bases at J, with 16 bases between. Time point defined: newly diagnosed, previously untreated cHL patient sample. Newly diagnosed classical Hodgkin lymphoma PBMCs, still untreated, provided the comparison samples. The V gene is TRBV6-1, the J gene TRBJ1-5, with unresolved D. The sample consisted of peripheral blood mononuclear cells (PBMCs). The origin of this receptor is a human donor with classical Hodgkin lymphoma. The CDR3 reads CASSEKDSSWDQPQHF. CDR3 bases: TGTGCCAGCAGTGAAAAGGACTCGAGCTGGGATCAGCCCCAGCATTTT.